The clone carrying this T cell receptor (beta chain) was seen a single time. These data are taken from a study of blood T cell repertoires in COVID-19. For the study at large: The origin of the acute and convalescent COVID-19 samples was the United States, Italy and Spain. T cells, B-cell-depleted T cells, or PBMCs supplied cDNA or gDNA.

CDR1 is LGHNA, CDR2 YSLEER, per germline. V was cut by 4 bases and J by 3 bases, with 10 bases left in between. This CDR3 has 15 residues. Under the authors' procedure: Reference gene primer amplification gave nucleated cell count estimates. Measured with immunoSEQ multiplex PCR; TCRdb has only the in-frame clones, and not every one. V and J calls and clone size are copied from that table; D and trimming were computed from the DNA. The sample holds over 200,000 clones, 70% to 90% seen once. The clonotype comes from a woman between 18 and 29 years old who had recovered from COVID-19. The sequencing input was peripheral blood. This sequence joins TRBV4-3 and TRBJ1-6; D is ambiguous. The CDR3, as DNA: TGCGCCAGCAGCCCCGGCGAGGTCTATAATTCACCCCTCCACTTT. It specifies CASSPGEVYNSPLHF.